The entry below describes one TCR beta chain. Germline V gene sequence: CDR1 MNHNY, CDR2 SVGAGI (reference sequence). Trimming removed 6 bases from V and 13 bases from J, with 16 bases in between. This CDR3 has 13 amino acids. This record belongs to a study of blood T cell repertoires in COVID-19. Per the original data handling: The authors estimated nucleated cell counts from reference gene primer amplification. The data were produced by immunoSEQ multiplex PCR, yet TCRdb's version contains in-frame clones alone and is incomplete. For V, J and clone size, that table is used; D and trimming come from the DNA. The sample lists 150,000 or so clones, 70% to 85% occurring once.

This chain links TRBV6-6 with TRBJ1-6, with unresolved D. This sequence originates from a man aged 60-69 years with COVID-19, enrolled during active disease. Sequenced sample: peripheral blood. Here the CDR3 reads CASRLPTWFPLHF. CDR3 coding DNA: TGTGCCAGCAGGCTCCCAACTTGGTTTCCCCTCCACTTT.